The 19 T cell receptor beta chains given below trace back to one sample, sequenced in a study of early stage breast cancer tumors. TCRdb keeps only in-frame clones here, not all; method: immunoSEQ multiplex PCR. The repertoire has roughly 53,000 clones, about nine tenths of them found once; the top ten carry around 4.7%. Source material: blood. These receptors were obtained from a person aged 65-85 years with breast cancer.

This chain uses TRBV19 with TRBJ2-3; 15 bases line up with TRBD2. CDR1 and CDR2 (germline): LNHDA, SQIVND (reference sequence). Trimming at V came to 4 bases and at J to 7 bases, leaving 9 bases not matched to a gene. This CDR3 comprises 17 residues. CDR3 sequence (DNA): TGTGCCAGTAGTAATCGAGGACTAGCGGGGGGGCCAAATACGCAGTATTTT. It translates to CASSNRGLAGGPNTQYF.

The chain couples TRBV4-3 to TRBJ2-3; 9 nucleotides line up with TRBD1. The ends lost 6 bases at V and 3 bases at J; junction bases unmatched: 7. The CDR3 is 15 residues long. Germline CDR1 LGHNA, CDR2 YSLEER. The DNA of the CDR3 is TGCGCCAGCAGTGGACAGGGGAGGGAGACAGATACGCAGTATTTT. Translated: CASSGQGRETDTQYF.

The CDR3 nucleotides read TGTGCCAGCAACTTCCAGCCAGGGCCGATTTCCTACGAGCAGTACTTC. Its protein product is CASNFQPGPISYEQYF. This rearrangement joins TRBV7-8 to TRBJ2-7; D might be TRBD1 (5 bases). Trimming left V 7 bases short and J 1 base short, with 20 bases between. Germline CDR1 SGHVS, CDR2 FQNEAQ. The CDR3 length is 16 residues.

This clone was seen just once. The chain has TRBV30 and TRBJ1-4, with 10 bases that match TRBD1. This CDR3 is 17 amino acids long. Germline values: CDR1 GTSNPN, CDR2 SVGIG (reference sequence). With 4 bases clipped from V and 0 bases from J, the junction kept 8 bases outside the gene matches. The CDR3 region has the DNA TGTGCCTGGAAGGGGGACAGGGGAACTGCAACTAATGAAAAACTGTTTTTT. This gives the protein CAWKGDRGTATNEKLFF. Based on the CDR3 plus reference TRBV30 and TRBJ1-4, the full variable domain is SQTIHQWPATLVQPVGSPLSLECTVEGTSNPNLYWYRQAAGRGLQLLFYSVGIGQISSEVPQNLSASRPQDRQFILSSKKLLLSDSGFYLCAWKGDRGTATNEKLFFGSGTQLSVL.

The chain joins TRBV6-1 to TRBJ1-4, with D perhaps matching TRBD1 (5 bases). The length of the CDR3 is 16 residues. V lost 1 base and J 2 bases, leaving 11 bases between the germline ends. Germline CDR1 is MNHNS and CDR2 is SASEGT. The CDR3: CASSEVGGSTNEKLFF. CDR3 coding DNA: TGTGCCAGCAGTGAAGTGGGGGGTAGCACTAATGAAAAACTGTTTTTT.

The CDR3 DNA reads as TGCGCCAGCAGCTTGGCCCTCGGGACAGTCGGAAACACCATATATTTT. Its translation is CASSLALGTVGNTIYF. The V call is TRBV5-1, the J call TRBJ1-3; 7 bases align to TRBD1. The CDR3 totals 16 residues. V shed 0 bases and J 4 bases; nucleotides not matched to a gene: 7. Germline V gene data show CDR1 as SGHRS and CDR2 as YFSETQ.

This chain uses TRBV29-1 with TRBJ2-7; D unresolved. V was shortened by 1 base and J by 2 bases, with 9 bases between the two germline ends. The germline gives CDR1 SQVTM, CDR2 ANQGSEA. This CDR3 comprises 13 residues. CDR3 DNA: TGCAGCGTTGAAGGAAATCCAGCCTACGAGCAGTACTTC. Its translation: CSVEGNPAYEQYF.

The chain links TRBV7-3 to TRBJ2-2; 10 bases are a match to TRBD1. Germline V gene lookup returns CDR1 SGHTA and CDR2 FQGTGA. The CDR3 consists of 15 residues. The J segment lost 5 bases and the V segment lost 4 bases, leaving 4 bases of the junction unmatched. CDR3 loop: CASSWGQGRTGELFF. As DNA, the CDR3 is TGTGCCAGCAGCTGGGGACAGGGGCGGACCGGGGAGCTGTTTTTT. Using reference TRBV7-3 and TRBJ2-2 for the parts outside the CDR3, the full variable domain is GAGVSQTPSNKVTEKGKYVELRCDPISGHTALYWYRQSLGQGPEFLIYFQGTGAADDSGLPNDRFFAVRPEGSVSTLKIQRTERGDSAVYLCASSWGQGRTGELFFGEGSRLTVL.

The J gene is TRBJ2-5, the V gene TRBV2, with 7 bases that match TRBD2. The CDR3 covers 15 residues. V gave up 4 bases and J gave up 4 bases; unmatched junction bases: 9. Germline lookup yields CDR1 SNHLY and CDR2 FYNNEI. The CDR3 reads CASSVQRGVGETQYF. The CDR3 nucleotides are TGTGCCAGCAGTGTACAGCGGGGAGTAGGAGAGACCCAGTACTTC.

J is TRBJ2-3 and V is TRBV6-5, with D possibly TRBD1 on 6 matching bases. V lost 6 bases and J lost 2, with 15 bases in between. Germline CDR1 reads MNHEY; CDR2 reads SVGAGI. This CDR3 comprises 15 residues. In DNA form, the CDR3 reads TGTGCCAGCAGCACAGTACAGGGCACCACAGATACGCAGTATTTT. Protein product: CASSTVQGTTDTQYF.

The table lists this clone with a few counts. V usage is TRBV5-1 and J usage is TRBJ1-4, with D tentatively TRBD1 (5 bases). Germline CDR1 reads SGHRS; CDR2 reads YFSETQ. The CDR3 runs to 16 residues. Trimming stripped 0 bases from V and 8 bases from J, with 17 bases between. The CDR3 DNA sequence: TGCGCCAGCAGCTTGGAAGGGGTAGCGGGTGGAGAAAAACTGTTTTTT. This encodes CASSLEGVAGGEKLFF.

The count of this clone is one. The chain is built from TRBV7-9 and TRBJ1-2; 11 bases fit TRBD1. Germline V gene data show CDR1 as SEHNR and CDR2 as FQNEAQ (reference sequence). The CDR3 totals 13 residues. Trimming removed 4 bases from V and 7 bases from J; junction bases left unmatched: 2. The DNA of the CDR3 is TGTGCCAGCAGCTGGGGGACAGGGGGTGGCTACACCTTC. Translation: CASSWGTGGGYTF.

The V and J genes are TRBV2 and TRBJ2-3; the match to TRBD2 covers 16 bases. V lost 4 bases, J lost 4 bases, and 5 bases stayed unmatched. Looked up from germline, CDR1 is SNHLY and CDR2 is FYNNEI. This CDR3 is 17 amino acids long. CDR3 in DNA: TGTGCCAGCAGTGCCGGGACTAGCGGGGGGGTTGCAGATACGCAGTATTTT. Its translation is CASSAGTSGGVADTQYF.

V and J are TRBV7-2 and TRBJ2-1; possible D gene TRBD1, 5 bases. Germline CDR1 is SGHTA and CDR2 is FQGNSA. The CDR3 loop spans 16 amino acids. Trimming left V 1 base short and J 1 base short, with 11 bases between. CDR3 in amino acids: CASSLEGVASYNEQFF. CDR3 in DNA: TGTGCCAGCAGCTTAGAAGGGGTTGCGTCCTACAATGAGCAGTTCTTC. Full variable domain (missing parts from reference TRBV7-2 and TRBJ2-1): GAGVSQSPSNKVTEKGKDVELRCDPISGHTALYWYRQSLGQGLEFLIYFQGNSAPDKSGLPSDRFSAERTGGSVSTLTIQRTQQEDSAVYLCASSLEGVASYNEQFFGPGTRLTVL.

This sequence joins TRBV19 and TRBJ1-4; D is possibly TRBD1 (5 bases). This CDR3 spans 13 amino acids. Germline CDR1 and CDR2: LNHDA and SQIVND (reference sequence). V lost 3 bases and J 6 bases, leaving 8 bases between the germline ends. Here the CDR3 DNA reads TGTGCCAGTAGTATGACAGAAGATGAAAAACTGTTTTTT. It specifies CASSMTEDEKLFF.

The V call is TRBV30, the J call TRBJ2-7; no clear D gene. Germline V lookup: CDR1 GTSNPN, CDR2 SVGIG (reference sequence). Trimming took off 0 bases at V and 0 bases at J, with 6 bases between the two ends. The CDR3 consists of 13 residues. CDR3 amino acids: CAWSVPFSYEQYF. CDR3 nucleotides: TGTGCCTGGAGTGTCCCATTCTCCTACGAGCAGTACTTC.

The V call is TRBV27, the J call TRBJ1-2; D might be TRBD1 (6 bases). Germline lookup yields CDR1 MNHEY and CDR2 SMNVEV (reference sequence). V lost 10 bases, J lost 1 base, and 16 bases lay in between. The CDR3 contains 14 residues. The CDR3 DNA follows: TGTGCCAATGCGAGGGGGAAAGATAACTATGGCTACACCTTC. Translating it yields CANARGKDNYGYTF.

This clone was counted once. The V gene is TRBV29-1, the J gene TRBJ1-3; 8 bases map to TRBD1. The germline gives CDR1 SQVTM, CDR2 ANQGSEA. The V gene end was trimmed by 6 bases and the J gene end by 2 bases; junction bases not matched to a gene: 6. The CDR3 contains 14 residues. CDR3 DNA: TGCAGCGTGTCCACAGGGGGAGCTGGAAACACCATATATTTT. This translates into CSVSTGGAGNTIYF.

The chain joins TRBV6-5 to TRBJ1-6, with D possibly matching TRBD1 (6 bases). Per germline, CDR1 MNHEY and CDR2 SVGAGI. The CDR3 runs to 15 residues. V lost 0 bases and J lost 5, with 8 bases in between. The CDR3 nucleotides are TGTGCCAGCAGTTACTCCGGACAGAATAATTCACCCCTCCACTTT. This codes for CASSYSGQNNSPLHF.